This T cell receptor (beta chain) was sequenced during a study of CD8+ T cells in alopecia areata. This clone was observed a handful of times. Treatment noted: oral pan-JAK inhibitor, 5-10 mg twice daily. From germline, CDR1 is SQVTM and CDR2 ANQGSEA. V lost 7 bases, J lost 0 bases, and 5 bases stayed unmatched. The CDR3 is 13 residues long. Extraction of RNA preceded its reverse transcription into cDNA, which served as the sequencing template. Profiling relied on immunoSEQ multiplex PCR, and the TCRdb table lists in-frame clones only, not all of them. The sample includes about 250,000 clones, over 45% of them seen just once.

The V call is TRBV29-1, the J call TRBJ1-1, with 7 bases aligning to TRBD1. Sequences were derived from CD4+ T cells sorted from blood, sampled at week 52, from a patient treated with tofacitinib. The clonotype was recovered from a human donor with alopecia areata. CDR3: CSAVRGLNTEAFF. The CDR3 region has the DNA TGCAGCGCGGTGAGGGGGCTGAACACTGAAGCTTTCTTT.